Below are 26 T cell receptor beta chains sequenced from a single sample in a study of CD8 T cells in ankylosing spondylitis. MiXCR was run by TCRdb on the 5' RACE reads, yielding one entry per CDR3 protein. The table lists 250,000 or so distinct CDR3 sequences, roughly a quarter of them singletons. The sequenced material came from blood, either unsorted or a sorted T cell fraction (not recorded which). The receptors originated from a male donor with ankylosing spondylitis or in good health (not recorded which).

This clonotype was found a few times. The chain combines TRBV29-1 with TRBJ2-3; the D gene is possibly TRBD2 (7 bases). CDR3 length: 14 amino acids. Deletions cut 3 bases from V and 2 bases from J, with 12 bases between. Germline loops: CDR1 SQVTM, CDR2 ANQGSEA. CDR3 coding DNA: TGCAGCGTTGATCGACGGGGGGCCACAGATACGCAGTATTTT. Its translation: CSVDRRGATDTQYF.

The J gene is TRBJ2-1, the V gene TRBV29-1; TRBD1 matches at 10 bases. The CDR3 runs to 13 residues. The germline gives CDR1 SQVTM, CDR2 ANQGSEA. J lost 9 bases, V lost 7 bases, and 9 bases had no gene match. The CDR3 is CSACGTGVAEQFF. The CDR3, as DNA: TGCAGCGCCTGCGGGACAGGGGTTGCTGAGCAGTTCTTC.

The V gene is TRBV12-3 or TRBV12-4, the J gene TRBJ2-2, with 10 bases fitting TRBD1. The J segment lost 4 bases and the V segment lost 4 bases, leaving 6 bases of the junction unmatched. The CDR3 runs to 16 residues. The CDR3: CASSSDRGKTTGELFF. CDR3 nucleotide sequence: TGTGCCAGCAGTTCGGACAGGGGGAAGACCACCGGGGAGCTGTTTTTT.

This clonotype has a handful of counts. The rearrangement links TRBV12-3 or TRBV12-4 to TRBJ1-3; no definite D call. The CDR3 extends over 14 amino acids. V gave up 1 base and J gave up 4 bases, with 8 bases separating them. CDR3 bases: TGTGCCAGCAGTTTAGGGGTGACGGGAAACACCATATATTTT. Encoded protein: CASSLGVTGNTIYF.

This clonotype showed up many times. The chain is built from TRBV7-9 and TRBJ1-1; TRBD1 agrees at 7 bases. CDR1 and CDR2 from the germline V gene are SEHNR and FQNEAQ (reference sequence). This CDR3 has 14 residues. With V trimmed by 4 bases and J by 11 bases, 13 bases remained unmatched. CDR3 loop: CASSSSGTEVNAFF. Here the CDR3 DNA reads TGTGCCAGCAGCTCCTCCGGGACAGAGGTGAACGCTTTCTTT. Drawing the rest from reference TRBV7-9 and TRBJ1-1, the complete variable domain is DTGVSQNPRHKITKRGQNVTFRCDPISEHNRLYWYRQTLGQGPEFLTYFQNEAQLEKSRLLSDRFSAERPKGSFSTLEIQRTEQGDSAMYLCASSSSGTEVNAFFGQGTRLTVV.

The chain recombines TRBV5-6 with TRBJ2-7, with 9 bases aligning to TRBD1. The CDR3 length is 15 residues. Germline CDR1 reads SGHDT; CDR2 reads YYEEEE. V dropped 5 bases and J dropped 2; count of bases not matched to a gene: 8. CDR3 sequence: CASSKDRGKTYEQYF. In DNA, the CDR3 is TGTGCCAGCAGTAAGGACAGGGGAAAAACCTACGAGCAGTACTTC.

This clonotype occurred many times. This rearrangement joins TRBV15 to TRBJ1-2, with TRBD1 matching 9 bases. The CDR3 is 13 amino acids. Germline-derived CDR1 and CDR2 are LNHNV and YYDKDF (reference sequence). The trim removed 1 base at V and 7 bases at J, leaving 1 base unmatched. DNA of the CDR3: TGTGCCACCAGCAGAGCGGACAGGGGTGGCTACACCTTC. Its protein product is CATSRADRGGYTF.

V is TRBV20-1 and J is TRBJ2-1; unclear D gene. The CDR3 length is 18 residues. From germline, CDR1 is DFQATT and CDR2 SNEGSKA (reference sequence). With 0 bases removed from V and 3 bases from J, the gap between germline ends came to 21 bases. This chain's CDR3 is CSARDPASTRNLYNEQFF. The CDR3 coding sequence is TGCAGTGCTAGAGATCCCGCCTCGACAAGAAACCTCTACAATGAGCAGTTCTTC.

This clonotype was seen more than once but under ten times. The rearrangement uses TRBV6-5 and TRBJ2-1, with D tentatively TRBD2 (7 bases). The germline V and J ends were trimmed by 0 bases and 7 bases, with 16 bases remaining between them. The germline CDR1 and CDR2 sequences are MNHEY and SVGAGI. The CDR3 is 16 amino acids. Here the CDR3 reads CASSYSGGGAWNEQFF. The CDR3 region has the DNA TGTGCCAGCAGTTACTCAGGTGGGGGGGCCTGGAATGAGCAGTTCTTC.

This clonotype was detected ten times or more. This CDR3 is CASSLAGDYGYTF. CDR3 nucleotide sequence: TGTGCCAGCAGCTTAGCGGGGGACTATGGCTACACCTTC. The chain uses TRBV7-8 and TRBJ1-2; perhaps TRBD1 as D (5 bases). Germline values: CDR1 SGHVS, CDR2 FQNEAQ. Trimming cost V 0 bases and J 3 bases, with 5 bases left between them. This CDR3 is built from 13 residues.

The J gene is TRBJ2-3, the V gene TRBV10-3, with 7 bases matching TRBD1. Germline lookup yields CDR1 ENHRY and CDR2 SYGVKD. V lost 7 bases, J lost 4 bases, and 8 bases stayed unmatched. This CDR3 has 14 amino acids. The CDR3 nucleotides read TGTGCCATCACTGAAGACAGGGCGTCAGATACGCAGTATTTT. Protein product: CAITEDRASDTQYF.

CDR3 protein: CASSLGTGLDEQYF. The DNA of the CDR3 is TGTGCCAGCAGTTTAGGGACAGGGTTAGACGAGCAGTACTTC. The chain links TRBV12-3 or TRBV12-4 to TRBJ2-7; 8 nucleotides match TRBD1. CDR3 size: 14 residues. V lost 1 base to trimming and J lost 5 bases; unmatched junction nucleotides: 4.

This clonotype showed up just a few times. The V gene is TRBV29-1, the J gene TRBJ2-1; 10 bases match TRBD1. CDR3 length: 13 amino acids. With V trimmed by 4 bases and J by 14 bases, 11 bases remained unmatched. Looked up from germline, CDR1 is SQVTM and CDR2 is ANQGSEA. In nucleotides, the CDR3 is TGCAGCGTTGTAGTCGCCGGGACAGGGGTGGAGTTCTTC. This codes for CSVVVAGTGVEFF.

This clonotype was counted ten times or more. The chain has TRBV20-1 and TRBJ2-1; unclear D gene. Deletions cut 6 bases from V and 0 bases from J, with 12 bases between. Germline V CDR1 and CDR2: DFQATT, SNEGSKA (reference sequence). The length of the CDR3 is 14 residues. This CDR3 is CSAKSPRSYNEQFF. Written as DNA, the CDR3 is TGCAGTGCGAAGTCTCCCCGCTCCTACAATGAGCAGTTCTTC.

This clonotype was detected ten times or more. The rearrangement uses TRBV6-5 and TRBJ2-7, with D possibly TRBD2 on 6 matching bases. V lost 3 bases to trimming and J lost 5 bases, with 11 bases between them. Germline loops: CDR1 MNHEY, CDR2 SVGAGI. The CDR3 has 13 residues. CDR3: CASSYLASDEQYF. CDR3 coding DNA: TGTGCCAGCAGTTATTTGGCTAGCGACGAGCAGTACTTC.

This clonotype was recorded many times. The chain links TRBV20-1 to TRBJ2-1, with 12 bases aligning to TRBD2. The J segment lost 6 bases and the V segment lost 5 bases, leaving 11 bases of the junction unmatched. Germline CDR1 reads DFQATT; CDR2 reads SNEGSKA (reference sequence). This CDR3 comprises 16 residues. The CDR3 DNA sequence: TGCAGTGCTGGGAACCCTAGCGGGGGGGCCTTCAATGAGCAGTTCTTC. It yields the protein CSAGNPSGGAFNEQFF.

The sample holds many counts of this clonotype. The chain uses TRBV20-1 and TRBJ2-1; TRBD2 agrees at 8 bases. Germline-derived CDR1 and CDR2 are DFQATT and SNEGSKA (reference sequence). V shed 6 bases and J 15 bases; nucleotides not matched to a gene: 19. This CDR3 region has 14 residues. The CDR3 coding sequence is TGCAGTGCCGTAACGGACAATTTGCGGGGGGTGGGGTTCTTC. Its protein product is CSAVTDNLRGVGFF.

This clonotype was counted between two and nine times. The chain links TRBV2 to TRBJ2-3; D may be TRBD2 (6 bases). The ends were cut back, 5 bases at V and 0 bases at J, with 24 bases in the middle. The V gene's germline CDR1 is SNHLY and CDR2 FYNNEI. This CDR3 has 19 residues. The CDR3 DNA reads TGTGCCAGCAGTTTCGGGGGACGGATATTCTCCAAAAGCACAGATACGCAGTATTTT. Translation gives CASSFGGRIFSKSTDTQYF.

This chain joins TRBV6-5 and TRBJ1-1; 9 positions match TRBD1. The CDR3 runs to 16 residues. Germline loops: CDR1 MNHEY, CDR2 SVGAGI. V trimming: 2 bases; J trimming: 5 bases; junction bases outside the gene matches: 9. CDR3 in DNA: TGTGCCAGCAGTTACCACAGGGGGCGCTTACGGACTGAAGCTTTCTTT. This gives the protein CASSYHRGRLRTEAFF.

This chain joins TRBV7-9 and TRBJ2-5; D remains ambiguous. The germline V gene has CDR1 SEHNR and CDR2 FQNEAQ (reference sequence). The CDR3 runs to 14 residues. Trimming pared 6 bases from V and 2 bases from J, leaving 13 bases between. The CDR3 region has the DNA TGTGCCAGCAGTCCCCGGATAGGTCAAGAGACCCAGTACTTC. This sequence encodes CASSPRIGQETQYF.

This clonotype was counted a few times. V gene TRBV20-1 combines with J gene TRBJ2-7; D ambiguous. The CDR3 has 15 amino acids. CDR1 DFQATT and CDR2 SNEGSKA come from the germline V gene (reference sequence). Trimming shortened V by 5 bases and J by 1 base, and 18 bases separated the two germline ends. The CDR3 DNA is TGCAGTGCTCCCGCCCGGGTCTCAATTTCCTACGAGCAGTACTTC. It yields the protein CSAPARVSISYEQYF.

This clonotype occurred a few times. The chain joins TRBV6-1 to TRBJ2-3, with TRBD2 matching over 10 bases. The CDR3 runs to 15 residues. V lost 6 bases and J lost 5; bases outside the gene matches: 8. Per germline, CDR1 MNHNS and CDR2 SASEGT. The CDR3 is CASRGSGGGQDTQYF. DNA for the CDR3: TGTGCCAGCAGGGGCAGCGGGGGGGGGCAAGATACGCAGTATTTT.

This clonotype was recorded a few times. This chain uses TRBV20-1 with TRBJ2-2; 8 bases line up with TRBD1. The germline gives CDR1 DFQATT, CDR2 SNEGSKA (reference sequence). The CDR3 runs 17 residues. Trimming cost V 0 bases and J 1 base; bases outside gene matches: 7. The CDR3 nucleotides read TGCAGTGCTAGAGACCGACAGGGGAAAGGGAACACCGGGGAGCTGTTTTTT. This gives the protein CSARDRQGKGNTGELFF.

The chain combines TRBV20-1 with TRBJ2-2; 9 bases align to TRBD1. The V segment lost 0 bases and the J segment 1 base; nucleotides outside the gene matches: 9. CDR3 length: 18 residues. Germline values: CDR1 DFQATT, CDR2 SNEGSKA (reference sequence). CDR3 loop: CSARDRRTGAKNTGELFF. In DNA form, the CDR3 reads TGCAGTGCTAGAGATCGGAGGACAGGGGCGAAGAACACCGGGGAGCTGTTTTTT.

The chain carries TRBV7-3 and TRBJ2-5, with D possibly being TRBD1 (7 bases). Trimming cost V 0 bases and J 7 bases, with 15 bases left between them. This CDR3 spans 15 amino acids. Germline CDR1 reads SGHTA; CDR2 reads FQGTGA. The DNA for the CDR3 is TGTGCCAGCAGCTTAACGCCCGGGACAGCGGGGACCCAGTACTTC. Amino acid sequence: CASSLTPGTAGTQYF.

The rearrangement links TRBV5-6 to TRBJ2-5; no reliable D call. Trimming removed 3 bases at V and 5 bases at J, with 20 bases between. In germline, CDR1 is SGHDT, CDR2 YYEEEE. The CDR3 totals 16 residues. The CDR3 protein is CASSYTLDGELETQYF. CDR3 sequence (DNA): TGTGCCAGCAGCTATACTCTGGACGGAGAGCTGGAGACCCAGTACTTC.